The clone carrying this T cell receptor (beta chain) appeared once. This sample was included in a study of blood T cell repertoires in COVID-19. Whole-study context: Samples came from the United States, Italy and Spain, spanning acute and convalescent COVID-19.

TCRdb's table, derived via immunoSEQ multiplex PCR, lists solely in-frame clones and lacks some. The sample consists of 250,000 to 300,000 clones, 88% of them appearing once. Sequencing was carried out using peripheral blood. This clonotype was obtained from a woman aged 25 to 39 with COVID-19, enrolled during active disease.

This CDR3 is CASRERERNEQYF. For the CDR3, the DNA is TGCGCCAGCAGGGAGCGGGAGCGAAACGAGCAGTACTTC. The chain combines TRBV10-2 with TRBJ2-7; 8 bases are shared with TRBD2. The CDR3 length is 13 residues. The V gene end was trimmed by 6 bases and the J gene end by 5 bases; junction bases not matched to a gene: 6. Germline CDR1 and CDR2: WSHSY and SAAADI.